This TCR beta chain was documented in a study of GPR56 and killer-like receptors on CD4 memory cells (dated 2019 in TCRdb). For context, the study as a whole: The study proposed that progressive acquisition of KLRB1, KLRG1, GPR56 and then KLRF1 marks human CD4+ memory T-cell differentiation and cytokine production potential. The study described its healthy blood donors as age-matched to the liver disease patients, who had a median age of nearly 70 years. Overall study results and their limits: Clones dominating late populations 4 and 5 were also found in early populations 1 and 2, which the authors took as evidence for linear differentiation. TCR repertoires overlapped especially between the late populations 4 and 5, and partly population 3. Rather than full repertoires, the diversity and similarity analyses used only the 100 most expanded clones in each population. Clonal frequency was low in the marker-negative population and rose progressively along the proposed pathway, while TCRbeta diversity fell correspondingly.

The sequencer was an Illumina HiSeq 2500. To build sequencing libraries, a previously published PCR protocol was used to amplify the recombined TCRbeta locus. In the paper's pipeline: Any read whose average quality score fell below 30 was discarded, and IMSEQ was used to process the reads that remained. Each clonotype was defined by Vbeta gene, Jbeta gene and CDR3 amino acid sequence. Repertoire overlap between populations was quantified with the Morisita-Horn index computed on the top 100 expanded clones. Renyi diversity profiles, calculated on the top 100 expanded clones, were used to assess clonal diversity. Reprocessed by TCRdb, the reads give a single entry per CDR3 protein sequence, without DNA. TCRdb's processing, not the authors', yielded these V and J calls. For this sample, the table gives around 2,000 distinct CDR3 sequences. The top ten clones comprise over 4% of the sample. About this clonotype itself: Its antigen target is currently unknown.

Five KLR/GPR56-defined CD4+ populations were enriched by fluorescence-activated cell sorting before TCRbeta sequencing. TCRbeta repertoires of five CD4+ T-cell subsets defined by KLRB1, KLRG1, GPR56 and KLRF1 expression were sequenced to test a linear memory differentiation pathway. TCR-sequenced cells came from peripheral blood of healthy control individuals, reported as five donors in the TCRbeta analysis figure. The researchers collected heparinized peripheral blood and processed every sample within one hour of retrieval. Blood was diluted 1:2 in PBS, and peripheral blood mononuclear cells were then isolated from the diluted blood at room temperature by Biocoll density gradient centrifugation. Before flow sorting, CD4+ T cells were enriched from freshly isolated PBMCs by magnetic sorting with anti-CD4 MicroBeads. A BD FACSAria II was used to sort CD4+ T cells enriched from PBMCs of healthy donors according to marker expression. Surface staining used anti-KLRB1 clone 191B8, anti-KLRF1 clone 4A4.D10 and anti-KLRG1 clone REA261 antibodies from Miltenyi Biotec.

The TCR was taken from a human donor in good health. Material: memory CD4+ T cells from blood.

The encoded CDR3 is CSARRPGLGTGELFF. The rearranged chain carries TRBV20-1 and TRBJ2-2; TCRdb indicates TRBD1, and absent DNA this call remains unverified. The cysteine opens and the phenylalanine closes a CDR3 of 15 amino acids. Only the protein sequence is given. Based on the germline V gene (reference sequence), the CDR1 and CDR2 sequences are DFQATT and SNEGSKA.